This is a list of T cell receptor beta chains from one sample in a study of CD8 T cells in ankylosing spondylitis. MiXCR, run by TCRdb on the 5' RACE reads, gives a single entry per CDR3 protein. The sample consists of about 540,000 distinct CDR3 sequences, roughly 12% of them appearing once. The sequencing input was blood, either unsorted or a sorted T cell fraction (not recorded which). The receptors were sampled from a male donor with ankylosing spondylitis. Both conserved end residues are part of each CDR3. Fields, in order: CDR3 protein, J gene, V gene, D gene. D genes are given only for firm matches.

CDR3aa: CASSLPRGNTEAFF
j_gene: TRBJ1-1
v_gene: TRBV7-9
d_gene: NA

CDR3aa: CSVPGQVYGYTF
j_gene: TRBJ1-2
v_gene: TRBV29-1
d_gene: TRBD1

CDR3aa: CASREGPNTEAFF
j_gene: TRBJ1-1
v_gene: TRBV2
d_gene: NA

CDR3aa: CASRTGTGGYEQYF
j_gene: TRBJ2-7
v_gene: TRBV12-3/TRBV12-4
d_gene: TRBD1

CDR3aa: CATSSGTSGTPSGELFF
j_gene: TRBJ2-2
v_gene: TRBV24-1
d_gene: TRBD2

CDR3aa: CASSVPGTPGTDTQYF
j_gene: TRBJ2-3
v_gene: TRBV9
d_gene: NA

CDR3aa: CASSDEGRRNTEAFF
j_gene: TRBJ1-1
v_gene: TRBV10-1
d_gene: NA

CDR3aa: CASSLSGSRSTDTQYF
j_gene: TRBJ2-3
v_gene: TRBV27
d_gene: TRBD2

CDR3aa: CSASGEISTYGYTF
j_gene: TRBJ1-2
v_gene: TRBV20-1
d_gene: NA

CDR3aa: CSVPRDRGLYTEAFF
j_gene: TRBJ1-1
v_gene: TRBV29-1
d_gene: TRBD1

CDR3aa: CASSSRGPGAPGNEQFF
j_gene: TRBJ2-1
v_gene: TRBV18
d_gene: NA

CDR3aa: CASSLARGKNIQYF
j_gene: TRBJ2-4
v_gene: TRBV5-1
d_gene: TRBD1

CDR3aa: CASSVGVNSGELFF
j_gene: TRBJ2-2
v_gene: TRBV9
d_gene: NA

CDR3aa: CSVKRTTATGELFF
j_gene: TRBJ2-2
v_gene: TRBV20-1
d_gene: NA

CDR3aa: CASSLFTSGYNEQFF
j_gene: TRBJ2-1
v_gene: TRBV7-2
d_gene: TRBD2

CDR3aa: CASSFGPASGTDTQYF
j_gene: TRBJ2-3
v_gene: TRBV11-3
d_gene: NA

CDR3aa: CAISATGEGRETQYF
j_gene: TRBJ2-5
v_gene: TRBV10-3
d_gene: NA

CDR3aa: CASSAGQVDSGNTIYF
j_gene: TRBJ1-3
v_gene: TRBV7-2
d_gene: TRBD1

CDR3aa: CATSRLGEGGSYNEQFF
j_gene: TRBJ2-1
v_gene: TRBV15
d_gene: NA

CDR3aa: CASSLELSRSSYNEQFF
j_gene: TRBJ2-1
v_gene: TRBV11-2
d_gene: NA

CDR3aa: CSVGRIQSTDTQYF
j_gene: TRBJ2-3
v_gene: TRBV29-1
d_gene: NA

CDR3aa: CSARWYRYTEAFF
j_gene: TRBJ1-1
v_gene: TRBV20-1
d_gene: NA

CDR3aa: CATNISGANVLTF
j_gene: TRBJ2-6
v_gene: TRBV24-1
d_gene: NA

CDR3aa: CASSAGGQTQYF
j_gene: TRBJ2-5
v_gene: TRBV19
d_gene: NA

CDR3aa: CAWVWRTEAFF
j_gene: TRBJ1-1
v_gene: TRBV30
d_gene: NA

CDR3aa: CASRGRGETQYF
j_gene: TRBJ2-5
v_gene: TRBV12-3/TRBV12-4
d_gene: TRBD2

CDR3aa: CASSLRQGPTGELFF
j_gene: TRBJ2-2
v_gene: TRBV12-3/TRBV12-4
d_gene: TRBD1

CDR3aa: CAISESFRGLYNEQFF
j_gene: TRBJ2-1
v_gene: TRBV10-3
d_gene: TRBD2

CDR3aa: CASSLQFWETQYF
j_gene: TRBJ2-5
v_gene: TRBV4-1
d_gene: NA

CDR3aa: CASSYLAVNTEAFF
j_gene: TRBJ1-1
v_gene: TRBV7-8
d_gene: NA

CDR3aa: CSVEAPGGVSEAFF
j_gene: TRBJ1-1
v_gene: TRBV29-1
d_gene: TRBD1

CDR3aa: CASSPGRDYNYGYTF
j_gene: TRBJ1-2
v_gene: TRBV7-9
d_gene: NA

CDR3aa: CASSQEDRQGAAFF
j_gene: TRBJ1-1
v_gene: TRBV3-1
d_gene: TRBD1

CDR3aa: CASSRTGTGNQPQHF
j_gene: TRBJ1-5
v_gene: TRBV7-2
d_gene: NA

CDR3aa: CSVTGLAGVESSYNEQFF
j_gene: TRBJ2-1
v_gene: TRBV29-1
d_gene: TRBD2

CDR3aa: CASSLSASARVEYF
j_gene: TRBJ2-7
v_gene: TRBV27
d_gene: NA

CDR3aa: CASRLQGSNTEAFF
j_gene: TRBJ1-1
v_gene: TRBV6-2/TRBV6-3
d_gene: TRBD1

CDR3aa: CASSSEGGYTF
j_gene: TRBJ1-2
v_gene: TRBV5-1
d_gene: NA

CDR3aa: CSASGLAGANTGELFF
j_gene: TRBJ2-2
v_gene: TRBV20-1
d_gene: TRBD2

CDR3aa: CASSHYRDSAKNIQYF
j_gene: TRBJ2-4
v_gene: TRBV3-1
d_gene: NA

CDR3aa: CASSLTGETVGYTF
j_gene: TRBJ1-2
v_gene: TRBV5-1
d_gene: TRBD1

CDR3aa: CAISPRVPSSTDTQYF
j_gene: TRBJ2-3
v_gene: TRBV10-3
d_gene: NA

CDR3aa: CASSLGYYNEQFF
j_gene: TRBJ2-1
v_gene: TRBV5-1
d_gene: NA

CDR3aa: CASSDRGRPDTQYF
j_gene: TRBJ2-3
v_gene: TRBV12-3/TRBV12-4
d_gene: TRBD1

CDR3aa: CASSLVAGNTGELFF
j_gene: TRBJ2-2
v_gene: TRBV5-1
d_gene: NA

CDR3aa: CASIMVTPNEQFF
j_gene: TRBJ2-1
v_gene: TRBV6-1
d_gene: NA